Below, 23 T cell receptor beta chains from the same sample are listed, as sequenced in a study of OX40 agonist ivuxolimab in advanced cancers. This table comes from immunoSEQ multiplex PCR, and its TCRdb copy is limited to in-frame clones, with some not included. The repertoire holds about 46,000 clones, with roughly 90% as singletons. Sequencing used CD4+ or CD8+ T cells sorted from blood, obtained in a trial of the OX40 agonist ivuxolimab. These receptor sequences come from an adult with an advanced solid tumor such as melanoma, head and neck, liver or kidney cancer.

J is TRBJ1-1 and V is TRBV10-3; D is uncertain. This CDR3 spans 14 amino acids. The germline V gene encodes CDR1 ENHRY and CDR2 SYGVKD. Between the trimmed V and J ends, which lost 3 bases and 2 bases, there was a span of 10 bases. As DNA, the CDR3 is TGTGCCATCAGTGAAATAGGGTTTAACACTGAAGCTTTCTTT. Amino acids: CAISEIGFNTEAFF.

The chain links TRBV11-2 to TRBJ1-5; D may be TRBD1 (6 bases). Per germline, CDR1 SGHAT and CDR2 FQNNGV. The CDR3 contains 13 residues. V was clipped by 6 bases and J by 7 bases, with 13 bases between them. The CDR3 loop is CASSTGFSQPQHF. The CDR3, as DNA: TGTGCCAGCAGTACAGGGTTCAGCCAGCCCCAGCATTTT.

The V gene is TRBV2, the J gene TRBJ1-2; the match to TRBD1 covers 9 bases. J lost 1 base, V lost 6 bases, and 3 bases had no gene match. There are 14 residues in the CDR3. Germline lookup yields CDR1 SNHLY and CDR2 FYNNEI. The CDR3 DNA reads as TGTGCCAGCAGGGGGACAGGGCGTAACTATGGCTACACCTTC. Translating it yields CASRGTGRNYGYTF.

The rearrangement links TRBV6-5 to TRBJ1-5, with D maybe TRBD1 (6 bases). There are 14 residues in the CDR3. The germline CDR1 and CDR2 sequences are MNHEY and SVGAGI. V was cut by 6 bases and J by 7 bases, with 16 bases left in between. Here the CDR3 reads CASSLEGVGQPQHF. DNA for the CDR3: TGTGCCAGCAGCTTGGAGGGGGTAGGACAGCCCCAGCATTTT.

The chain employs TRBV28 and TRBJ2-7; D possibly uses TRBD1 or TRBD2 (6 bases each). Looked up from germline, CDR1 is MDHEN and CDR2 is SYDVKM. V lost 1 base, J lost 0 bases, and 13 bases lay in between. The CDR3 has 16 residues. The CDR3 spells CASSLSGRGGSYEQYF. DNA for the CDR3: TGTGCCAGCAGTTTATCGGGCAGGGGAGGCTCCTACGAGCAGTACTTC. The full variable domain, its missing parts supplied by reference TRBV28 and TRBJ2-7, is DVKVTQSSRYLVKRTGEKVFLECVQDMDHENMFWYRQDPGLGLRLIYFSYDVKMKEKGDIPEGYSVSREKKERFSLILESASTNQTSMYLCASSLSGRGGSYEQYFGPGTRLTVT.

The chain employs TRBV19 and TRBJ2-6; possible D gene TRBD2, 6 bases. The CDR3 is 16 amino acids. CDR1 is LNHDA, CDR2 SQIVND, per germline (reference sequence). V was cut by 7 bases and J by 0 bases, with 13 bases left in between. The CDR3 nucleotides are TGTGCCAGTATAGGAGGGGCTAACTCTGGGGCCAACGTCCTGACTTTC. Translated: CASIGGANSGANVLTF.

The chain has TRBV9 and TRBJ2-7; tentatively, D is TRBD1 (7 bases). The germline CDR1 and CDR2 sequences are SGDLS and YYNGEE. Trimming pared 5 bases from V and 6 bases from J, leaving 9 bases between. The CDR3 loop spans 11 amino acids. The CDR3 DNA follows: TGTGCCAGCAGTCAGGGGGGCGAGCAGTACTTC. Translation: CASSQGGEQYF.

The CDR3 protein is CASSYRPYNEQFF. Written as DNA, the CDR3 is TGTGCCAGCAGTTACCGACCTTACAATGAGCAGTTCTTC. The rearrangement uses TRBV6-5 and TRBJ2-1, with no clear D. CDR1 and CDR2 from the germline V gene are MNHEY and SVGAGI. Trimming pared 2 bases from V and 4 bases from J, leaving 6 bases between. This CDR3 region has 13 residues.

This clone was seen only a few times. This chain connects TRBV28 to TRBJ2-2; 10 bases are a match to TRBD2. Germline V lookup: CDR1 MDHEN, CDR2 SYDVKM. V shed 10 bases, J shed 8 bases, and the junction held 7 bases outside the gene matches. The CDR3 has 13 residues. The CDR3 sequence is CATLAGEGGELFF. CDR3 nucleotide sequence: TGTGCCACCCTAGCGGGAGAAGGTGGGGAGCTGTTTTTT.

The chain couples TRBV19 to TRBJ1-6; 7 bases align to TRBD1. V lost 5 bases, J lost 7 bases, and 14 bases stayed unmatched. Germline V gives CDR1 LNHDA, CDR2 SQIVND (reference sequence). This CDR3 is built from 17 residues. The CDR3 here is CASSWSVRDSLNSPLHF. The CDR3 region has the DNA TGTGCCAGTAGTTGGTCGGTCCGGGACAGCCTCAATTCACCCCTCCACTTT.

This clone was counted a few times. The rearrangement links TRBV28 to TRBJ1-4, with D perhaps matching TRBD1 (6 bases). Per the germline V gene, CDR1 is MDHEN and CDR2 is SYDVKM. V lost 4 bases and J 5 bases, leaving 17 bases between the germline ends. This CDR3 contains 16 residues. The CDR3 DNA sequence: TGTGCCAGCAGTTGGGAGGAGGGGGGCGGGAATGAAAAACTGTTTTTT. Its protein product is CASSWEEGGGNEKLFF.

The chain combines TRBV7-7 with TRBJ2-1; unclear D gene. V lost 5 bases, J lost 0 bases, and 11 bases lay in between. This CDR3 comprises 15 residues. Germline V gene data show CDR1 as SSHAT and CDR2 as FNYEAQ (reference sequence). CDR3 residues: CASSVGRSSYNEQFF. The CDR3, as DNA: TGTGCCAGCAGCGTCGGTCGTAGCTCCTACAATGAGCAGTTCTTC.

The genes are TRBV6-5 and TRBJ1-5, with D possibly matching TRBD1 (5 bases). CDR3 length equals 15 residues. Germline-derived CDR1 and CDR2 are MNHEY and SVGAGI. Trimming took off 5 bases at V and 0 bases at J, with 11 bases between the two ends. The CDR3 bases are TGTGCCAGCAGTGCGTCTACAGGTAGCAATCAGCCCCAGCATTTT. Residues: CASSASTGSNQPQHF.

This clone was detected once. This sequence joins TRBV13 and TRBJ2-7, with D possibly called TRBD1 or TRBD2 (5 bases each). This CDR3 spans 14 amino acids. Trimming took 5 bases from V and 4 from J, leaving 15 bases between them. Germline V CDR1 and CDR2: PRHDT, FYEKMQ (reference sequence). CDR3 amino acids: CASSPGRTVYEQYF. CDR3 sequence (DNA): TGTGCCAGCAGCCCGGGGCGGACCGTATACGAGCAGTACTTC.

This clone came up once. V is TRBV5-1 and J is TRBJ1-3, with TRBD1 matching 11 bases. Losses at the gene ends were 2 bases for V and 8 bases for J; bases not matched to a gene: 3. This CDR3 is 14 amino acids long. Germline V gene data show CDR1 as SGHRS and CDR2 as YFSETQ. CDR3 sequence: CASSLGQGADTIYF. The DNA for the CDR3 is TGCGCCAGCAGCTTAGGACAGGGGGCGGACACCATATATTTT.

The J gene is TRBJ2-2, the V gene TRBV9, with 9 nucleotides matching TRBD1. The junction had 7 bases not matched to a gene; V was cut back by 1 base and J by 6 bases. Germline lookup yields CDR1 SGDLS and CDR2 YYNGEE. The CDR3 sequence is 16 residues long. CDR3 loop: CASSVRDRVDAGELFF. CDR3 bases: TGTGCCAGCAGCGTAAGGGACAGGGTGGACGCCGGGGAGCTGTTTTTT.

The chain has TRBV27 and TRBJ2-3; 14 nucleotides align to TRBD2. This CDR3 has 15 amino acids. Trimming took 2 bases from V and 8 from J; bases not matched to a gene: 3. Germline V lookup: CDR1 MNHEY, CDR2 SMNVEV (reference sequence). CDR3: CASSLGTSGSGTQYF. The CDR3 coding sequence is TGTGCCAGCAGTTTAGGGACTAGCGGGAGTGGTACGCAGTATTTT.

The chain couples TRBV28 to TRBJ2-3; D gene ambiguous. This CDR3 comprises 16 residues. The V end was cut by 1 base, the J end by 1 base, with 12 bases between. Germline assignment: CDR1 MDHEN and CDR2 SYDVKM. This CDR3 reads CASSLYGRSRTDTQYF. As DNA, the CDR3 is TGTGCCAGCAGTTTATACGGAAGAAGCCGCACAGATACGCAGTATTTT. Drawing the rest from reference TRBV28 and TRBJ2-3, the complete variable domain is DVKVTQSSRYLVKRTGEKVFLECVQDMDHENMFWYRQDPGLGLRLIYFSYDVKMKEKGDIPEGYSVSREKKERFSLILESASTNQTSMYLCASSLYGRSRTDTQYFGPGTRLTVL.

V is TRBV29-1 and J is TRBJ2-5; 9 bases agree with TRBD2. Trimming at V came to 3 bases and at J to 4 bases, leaving 12 bases not matched to a gene. CDR3 length equals 16 residues. The germline V gene has CDR1 SQVTM and CDR2 ANQGSEA. The CDR3 protein is CSVDGFERGAVETQYF. The CDR3, as DNA: TGCAGCGTTGACGGATTTGAGCGGGGGGCTGTAGAGACCCAGTACTTC.

This chain uses TRBV11-3 with TRBJ2-1; 9 bases map to TRBD2. V was pared by 3 bases and J by 7 bases, with 7 bases of the junction left unmatched. Germline V lookup: CDR1 SGHNT, CDR2 YENEEA. The CDR3 contains 15 residues. In DNA form, the CDR3 reads TGTGCCAGCAGCTTTGGTAGCGGGAGCGTGAATGAGCAGTTCTTC. This translates into CASSFGSGSVNEQFF.

CDR3 coding DNA: TGTGCCATCACCCCCGACAGGGGGATGAACACTGAAGCTTTCTTT. Its translation is CAITPDRGMNTEAFF. J is TRBJ1-1 and V is TRBV10-3; 9 bases map to TRBD1. CDR3 length equals 15 residues. V gave up 7 bases and J gave up 0 bases; unmatched junction bases: 6. CDR1 is ENHRY, CDR2 SYGVKD, per germline.

J is TRBJ2-7 and V is TRBV4-1; no clear D. CDR3 length: 14 amino acids. V was pared by 1 base and J by 1 base, with 8 bases between. CDR1 is MGHRA, CDR2 YSYEKL, per germline. CDR3 bases: TGCGCCAGCAGCCAAGGGGCAGATTCCTACGAGCAGTACTTC. Translating gives CASSQGADSYEQYF.

The chain has TRBV2 and TRBJ1-4; D not resolved. The ends were cut back, 7 bases at V and 8 bases at J, with 11 bases in the middle. The CDR3 extends over 12 amino acids. CDR1 and CDR2 from the germline V gene are SNHLY and FYNNEI. CDR3 loop: CASNTLGEKLFF. The CDR3, as DNA: TGTGCCAGCAATACCCTAGGCGAAAAACTGTTTTTT. Together with reference TRBV2 and TRBJ1-4, the CDR3 gives the full variable domain: EPEVTQTPSHQVTQMGQEVILRCVPISNHLYFYWYRQILGQKVEFLVSFYNNEISEKSEIFDDQFSVERPDGSNFTLKIRSTKLEDSAMYFCASNTLGEKLFFGSGTQLSVL.